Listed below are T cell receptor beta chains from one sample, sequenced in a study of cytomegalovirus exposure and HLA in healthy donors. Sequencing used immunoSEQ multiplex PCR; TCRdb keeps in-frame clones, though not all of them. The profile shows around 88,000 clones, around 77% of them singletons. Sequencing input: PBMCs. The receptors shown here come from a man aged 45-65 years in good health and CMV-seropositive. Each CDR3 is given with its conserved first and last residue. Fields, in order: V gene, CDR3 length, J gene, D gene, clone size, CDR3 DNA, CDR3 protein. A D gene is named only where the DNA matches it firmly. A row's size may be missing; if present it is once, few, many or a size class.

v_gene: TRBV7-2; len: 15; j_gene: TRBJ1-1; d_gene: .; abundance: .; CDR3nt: TGTGCCAGCAGCCCTCTTACAGGTTTGAACACTGAAGCTTTCTTT; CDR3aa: CASSPLTGLNTEAFF
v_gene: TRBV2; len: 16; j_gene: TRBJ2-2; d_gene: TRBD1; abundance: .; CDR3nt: TGTGCCAGCAGCCCTCGACAGGGGGCGAACACCGGGGAGCTGTTTTTT; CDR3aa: CASSPRQGANTGELFF
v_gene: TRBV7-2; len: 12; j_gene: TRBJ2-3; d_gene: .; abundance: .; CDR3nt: TGTGCCAGCAGCCCCGCGGGACAGCAGCAGTATTTT; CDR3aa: CASSPAGQQQYF
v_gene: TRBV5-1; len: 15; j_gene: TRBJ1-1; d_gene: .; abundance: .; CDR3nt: TGCGCCAGCAGCTTGGTCTGGGAAGGGAGCACTGAAGCTTTCTTT; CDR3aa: CASSLVWEGSTEAFF
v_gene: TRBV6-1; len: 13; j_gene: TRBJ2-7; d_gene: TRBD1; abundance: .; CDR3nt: TGTGCCAGCAGGTGGCAGGGGGCCGGAGAGCAGTACTTC; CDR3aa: CASRWQGAGEQYF
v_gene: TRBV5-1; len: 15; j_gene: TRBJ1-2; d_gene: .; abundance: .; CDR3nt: TGCGCCAGCAGCACAGGGTCTTCTATGTATAGTGGCTACACCTTC; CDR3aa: CASSTGSSMYSGYTF
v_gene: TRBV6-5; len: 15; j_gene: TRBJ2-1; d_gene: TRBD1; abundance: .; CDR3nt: TGTGCCAGCAGTTTCCAAGGACAGGGAGTTAATGAGCAGTTCTTC; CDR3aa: CASSFQGQGVNEQFF
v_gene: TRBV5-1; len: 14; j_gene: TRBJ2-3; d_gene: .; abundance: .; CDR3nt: TGCGCCAGCAGCCCTCTTGGGGGGGCGGATACGCAGTATTTT; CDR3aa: CASSPLGGADTQYF
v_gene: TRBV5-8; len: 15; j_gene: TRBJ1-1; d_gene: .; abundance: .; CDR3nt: TGTGCCAGCAGCGCCTGGGGGGGGCTGGGAAGTGAAGCTTTCTTT; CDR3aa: CASSAWGGLGSEAFF
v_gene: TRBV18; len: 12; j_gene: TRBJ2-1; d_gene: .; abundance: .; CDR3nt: TGTGCCAGCTCACTTAACAGGGTTGAGCAGTTCTTC; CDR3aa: CASSLNRVEQFF
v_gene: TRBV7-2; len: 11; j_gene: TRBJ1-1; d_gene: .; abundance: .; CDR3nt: TGTGCCAGCAGCTCCCGGGCTGAAGCTTTCTTT; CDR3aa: CASSSRAEAFF
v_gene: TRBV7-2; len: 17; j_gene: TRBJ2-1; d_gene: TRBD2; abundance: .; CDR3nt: TGTGCCAGCAGCTTTCAGCGGGGGGGCTCCCTGACGAATGAGCAGTTCTTC; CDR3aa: CASSFQRGGSLTNEQFF
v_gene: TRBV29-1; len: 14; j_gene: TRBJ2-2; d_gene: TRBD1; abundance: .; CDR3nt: TGCAGCGTTGAAGAGGTCAGGGGGACCGGGGAGCTGTTTTTT; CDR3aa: CSVEEVRGTGELFF
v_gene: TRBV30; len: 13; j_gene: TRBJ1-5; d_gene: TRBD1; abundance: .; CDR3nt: TGTGCCTGGAGAGGACAGGGCGGCCAGCCCCAGAATTTT; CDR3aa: CAWRGQGGQPQNF
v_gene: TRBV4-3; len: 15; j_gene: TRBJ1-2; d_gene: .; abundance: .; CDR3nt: TGCGCCAGCAGCCAAGACGGTGGGGGGAGTCGAGGCTACACCTTC; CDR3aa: CASSQDGGGSRGYTF
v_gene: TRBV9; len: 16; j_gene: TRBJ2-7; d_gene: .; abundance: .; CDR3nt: TGTGCCAGCAGCGTAGCAACCGGGACATCCGTCTACGAGCAGTACTTC; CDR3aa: CASSVATGTSVYEQYF
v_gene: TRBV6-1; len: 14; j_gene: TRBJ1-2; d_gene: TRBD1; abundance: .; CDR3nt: TGTGCCAGCGCACCGGGACAGGGGTTCTATGGCTACACCTTC; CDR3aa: CASAPGQGFYGYTF
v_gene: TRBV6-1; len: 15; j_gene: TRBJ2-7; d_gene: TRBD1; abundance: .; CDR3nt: TGTGCCAGCAGCCCGCTTCTGACAGGGTACTACGAGCAGTACTTC; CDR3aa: CASSPLLTGYYEQYF
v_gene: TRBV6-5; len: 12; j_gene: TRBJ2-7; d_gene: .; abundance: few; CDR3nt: TGTGCCAGCAGTTACCAGGGGGGCGAGCAGTACTTC; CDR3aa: CASSYQGGEQYF
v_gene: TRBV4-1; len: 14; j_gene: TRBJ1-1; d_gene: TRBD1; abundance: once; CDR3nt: TGCGCCAGCAGCCAAGCGCCAGGGGGCACTGAAGCTTTCTTT; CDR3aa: CASSQAPGGTEAFF
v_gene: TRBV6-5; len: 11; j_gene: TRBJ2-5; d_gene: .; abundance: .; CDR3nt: TGTGCCAGCAGTTCATCAGAGACCCAGTACTTC; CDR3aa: CASSSSETQYF
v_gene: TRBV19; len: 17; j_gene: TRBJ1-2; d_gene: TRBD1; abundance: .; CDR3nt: TGTGCCAGTAGTACTAGGACAGGGGGTTCCTTCGTGGGTGGCTACACCTTC; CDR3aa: CASSTRTGGSFVGGYTF
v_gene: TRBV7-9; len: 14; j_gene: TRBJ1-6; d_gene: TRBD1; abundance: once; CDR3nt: TGTGCCAGCAGCTCGGGACAGGGCAATTCACCCCTCCACTTT; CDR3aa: CASSSGQGNSPLHF
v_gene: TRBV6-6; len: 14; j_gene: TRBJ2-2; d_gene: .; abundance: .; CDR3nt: TGTGCCAGCAGTTACTCGGACATCTCCGGAGAGCTGTTTTTT; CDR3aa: CASSYSDISGELFF
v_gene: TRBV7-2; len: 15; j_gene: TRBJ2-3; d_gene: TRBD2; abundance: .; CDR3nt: TGTGCCAGCAGTCGCACTAGCGGGGCTCCGGATACGCAGTATTTT; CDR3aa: CASSRTSGAPDTQYF
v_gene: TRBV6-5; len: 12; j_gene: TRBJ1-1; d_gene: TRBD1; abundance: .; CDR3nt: TGTGCCAGCAGCCGGACAGGGACTGAAGCTCTCTTT; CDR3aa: CASSRTGTEALF
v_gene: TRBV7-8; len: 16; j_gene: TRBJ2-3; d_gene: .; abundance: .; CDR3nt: TGTGCCAGCAGCGTATCTGGCGGGGCTAGCACAGATACGCAGTATTTT; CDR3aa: CASSVSGGASTDTQYF
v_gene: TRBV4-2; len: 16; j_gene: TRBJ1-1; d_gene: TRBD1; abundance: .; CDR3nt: TGTGCCAGCAGCCAAAACGGAGGGGACAGGCTCACTGAAGCTTTCTTT; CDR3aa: CASSQNGGDRLTEAFF
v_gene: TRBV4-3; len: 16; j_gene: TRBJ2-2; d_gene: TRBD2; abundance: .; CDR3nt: TGCGCCAGCTCTGGGACTAGCGGGGGGAACACCGGGGAGCTGTTTTTT; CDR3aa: CASSGTSGGNTGELFF
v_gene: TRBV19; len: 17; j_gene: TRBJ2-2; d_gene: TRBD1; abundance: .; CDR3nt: TGTGCCACCCCTGTCCCCCCCGGGACAGGACTCACCGGGGAGCTGTTTTTT; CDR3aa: CATPVPPGTGLTGELFF
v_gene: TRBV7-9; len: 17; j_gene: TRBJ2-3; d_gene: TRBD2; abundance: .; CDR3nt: TGTGCCAGCAGCCAAAGCGGGGGGGGAACTAGCACAGATACGCAGTATTTT; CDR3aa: CASSQSGGGTSTDTQYF
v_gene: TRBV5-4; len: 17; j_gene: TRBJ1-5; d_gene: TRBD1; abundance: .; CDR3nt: TGTGCCAGCAGCTCGGGGGGACAGGGGGGGCCTCATCAGCCCCAGCATTTT; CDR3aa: CASSSGGQGGPHQPQHF
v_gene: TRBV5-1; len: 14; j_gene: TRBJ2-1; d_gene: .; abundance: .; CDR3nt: TGCGCCAGCAGCCCTGGACAAGCCTACAATGAGCAGTTCTTC; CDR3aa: CASSPGQAYNEQFF